This T cell receptor beta chain was found in a study of patients and donors after allogeneic stem cell transplantation. TCRdb re-called the RT-PCR reads with MiXCR, one entry per CDR3 protein. The data contain 160,000 or so distinct CDR3 sequences, nearly 25% of them singletons. The ends were cut back, 10 bases at V and 2 bases at J, with 17 bases in the middle. The germline gives CDR1 MNHNY, CDR2 SVGAGI (reference sequence). CDR3 length: 15 amino acids. Sequenced: blood, either unsorted or a sorted T cell fraction (not recorded which). The chain uses TRBV6-6 and TRBJ1-4; D not certain. This receptor was obtained from a human donor who was either an allogeneic HSCT recipient or a stem cell or donor lymphocyte infusion donor (not recorded which). It is not recorded whose cells these are; they may come from a transplant donor. CDR3 bases: TGTGCCACGCAGTCCCACCTAGGCACTAATGAAAAACTGTTTTTT. Its protein product is CATQSHLGTNEKLFF.